Sequencing of this TCR beta chain was carried out in a study of beta chain features in type 1 diabetes (dated by TCRdb to about 2018). Regarding the complete study: No differences in mean age, gender distribution, total cell number or subset yield were found between patients and healthy donors. A total of around 110,000,000 sorted cells were examined across all samples, and RNA yield correlated strongly with the number of cells per subset. The study compared the TCRB repertoires of sorted circulating CD4+ T cell subsets in recently diagnosed type 1 diabetes patients with those in matched healthy donors. Regulatory and stem cell-like memory subsets were isolated from only 8 patients and roughly 8 healthy donors, whereas naive and central memory subsets came from all 30 or so donors. Study-wide findings and limitations: Shorter templates might be favored by PCR, yet because patient and control samples were amplified and corrected together, any such skew would affect both groups equally. At VDJ recombination sites, type 1 diabetes patients had fewer insertions and more deleted nucleotides, which implies abnormalities in thymic rearrangement. Because cDNA was sequenced instead of genomic DNA, activated cells with high expression could be over-represented, although the groups did not differ in activation or CD3 levels. A moderate but significant shortening of TCRB CDR3 length was observed in type 1 diabetes patients in all four CD4+ subsets. The naive, central memory and regulatory TCRB repertoires appeared to resemble one another more closely among patients than among healthy donors. Because the HLA sub-analyses included only small numbers of individuals, any influence of HLA type on TCRB rearrangement was left unresolved.

This clone turned up a few times. This clone's antigen is unknown. The sample holds no much larger clone one base away, and base qualities are not on file. Each donor gave one peripheral blood draw, approximately 110 mL on average, collected into heparinised tubes. Naive, central memory, regulatory and stem cell-like memory CD4+ T cells were sorted on a BD FACSAria II using a panel including CD45RO, CCR7, CD25, CD127, CD95 and CD27. A purity above 95% was achieved for all sorted populations. PBMCs were isolated right away by Lymphoprep density gradient centrifugation and were stained directly, without culture. Samples were stained and sorted in pairs, with one healthy donor and one patient per experiment, so that batch effects were minimized. The entire isolated RNA was reverse transcribed using the High Capacity cDNA Reverse Transcription Kit, and thus expressed TCRB transcripts were sequenced. Deep immunoSEQ sequencing was applied to naive, central memory and regulatory T cell samples, giving an average of approximately 3.8 million total reads per sample. Sorted cells were lysed in RLT buffer, and RNA was extracted using DNase-treated RNeasy Micro or Mini kits according to cell number. Each cell subset was processed separately to prevent cross-contamination, with patient and healthy donor samples processed together. The immunoSEQ multiplex PCR was used to amplify TCRB sequences from cDNA, yielding 87-bp fragments that span the CDR3 region. The amplicons were sequenced using the Illumina HiSeq platform. The authors processed their data as follows. PCR bias was computationally corrected using synthetic template baselines, reads within Hamming distance 2 were collapsed, and singletons that could not be merged were discarded. Reads were aligned against IMGT to assign V, D and J genes, CDR3 length and insertions or deletions at six rearrangement sites. Within each subset, clonotype counts were normalized to sorted cell number, after which true diversity and Gini coefficients were computed with the tcR R package. Repertoire sharing was quantified using the overlap coefficient calculated on TCRB nucleotide sequences. Out-of-frame TCRB sequences from naive cells were analyzed as a proxy for the pre-selection repertoire. As stored in TCRdb, this immuneACCESS dataset retains in-frame rearrangements with V and J assigned. A fraction of the clones does not appear; measured against another copy, unresolved V genes explain less than half of the discrepancy, and the remainder lacks a known reason. The V and J calls and clone size come from that table; D and trimming were worked out from the DNA. The sample data list under 400,000 clones, and around 13% of these were observed just once. Jointly, the top ten make up around 0.015% of the sample.

V loses 3 bases, J loses 7 bases, and the germline ends lie 13 bases apart. CDR1 and CDR2 (SEHNR, FQNEAQ) derive from the germline V gene (reference sequence). Including the terminal cysteine and phenylalanine, the CDR3 comprises 14 residues. This entry keeps only the CDR3 DNA: 42 bases, framed from base 1. Rearrangement joined TRBV7-9 to TRBJ1-5; the D gene lacks a confident call. Sample: naive CD4+ T cells from blood. In light of the paper, this sample's cell subset or site label describes: true naive CD4+ T cells. This sequence originates from a man aged 18 to 30 in good health. CDR3 reads: CASSFGGVGQPQHF. The nucleotide sequence is given as TGTGCCAGCAGCTTCGGCGGGGTCGGGCAGCCCCAGCATTTT.